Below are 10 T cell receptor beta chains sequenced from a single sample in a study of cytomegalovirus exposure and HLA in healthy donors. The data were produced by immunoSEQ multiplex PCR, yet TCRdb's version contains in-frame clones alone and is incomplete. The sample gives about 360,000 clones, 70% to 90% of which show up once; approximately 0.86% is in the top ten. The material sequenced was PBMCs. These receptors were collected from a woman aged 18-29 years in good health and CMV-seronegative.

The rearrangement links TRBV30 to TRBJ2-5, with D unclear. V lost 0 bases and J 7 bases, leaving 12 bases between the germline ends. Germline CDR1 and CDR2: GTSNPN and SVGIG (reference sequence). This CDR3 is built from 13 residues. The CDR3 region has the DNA TGTGCCTGGAGTGTTGATCGCCTAATGACCCAGTACTTC. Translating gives CAWSVDRLMTQYF.

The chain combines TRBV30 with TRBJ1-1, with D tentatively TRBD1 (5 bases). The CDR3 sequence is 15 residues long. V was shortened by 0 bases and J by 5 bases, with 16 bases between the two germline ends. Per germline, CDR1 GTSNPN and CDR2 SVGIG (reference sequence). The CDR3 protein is CAWSVGGISRTEAFF. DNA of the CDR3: TGTGCCTGGAGTGTTGGGGGGATCAGCCGGACTGAAGCTTTCTTT.

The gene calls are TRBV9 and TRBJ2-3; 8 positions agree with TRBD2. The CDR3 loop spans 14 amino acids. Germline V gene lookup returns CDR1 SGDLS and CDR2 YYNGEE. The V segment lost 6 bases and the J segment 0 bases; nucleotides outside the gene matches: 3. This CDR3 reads CASNSGKSTDTQYF. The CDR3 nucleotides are TGTGCCAGCAATAGCGGGAAGAGCACAGATACGCAGTATTTT.

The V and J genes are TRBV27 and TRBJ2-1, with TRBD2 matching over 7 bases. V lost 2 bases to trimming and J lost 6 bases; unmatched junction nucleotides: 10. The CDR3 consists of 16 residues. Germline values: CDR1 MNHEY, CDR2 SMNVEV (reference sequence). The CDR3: CASSLLAELAGNEQFF. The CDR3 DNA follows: TGTGCCAGCAGTTTACTAGCGGAACTAGCAGGCAATGAGCAGTTCTTC.

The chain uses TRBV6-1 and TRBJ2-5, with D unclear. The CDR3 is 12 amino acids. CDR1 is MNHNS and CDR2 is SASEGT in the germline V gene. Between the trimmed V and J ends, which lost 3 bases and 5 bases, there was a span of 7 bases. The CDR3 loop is CASSDLVETQYF. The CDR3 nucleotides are TGTGCCAGCAGTGATCTCGTTGAGACCCAGTACTTC.

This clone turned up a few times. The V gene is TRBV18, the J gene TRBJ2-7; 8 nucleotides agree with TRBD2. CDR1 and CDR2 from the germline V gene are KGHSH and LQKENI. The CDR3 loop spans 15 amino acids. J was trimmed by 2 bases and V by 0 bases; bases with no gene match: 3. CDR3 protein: CASSPPSGDPYEQYF. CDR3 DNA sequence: TGTGCCAGCTCACCACCTAGCGGGGATCCCTACGAGCAGTACTTC.

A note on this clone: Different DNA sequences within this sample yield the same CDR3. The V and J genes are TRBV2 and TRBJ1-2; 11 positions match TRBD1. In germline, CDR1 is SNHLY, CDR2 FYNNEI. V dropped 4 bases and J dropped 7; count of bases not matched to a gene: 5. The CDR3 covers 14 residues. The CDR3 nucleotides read TGTGCCAGCAGTGCCGGACAGGGGGCAATTGGCTACACCTTC. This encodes CASSAGQGAIGYTF. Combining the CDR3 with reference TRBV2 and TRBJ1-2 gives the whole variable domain EPEVTQTPSHQVTQMGQEVILRCVPISNHLYFYWYRQILGQKVEFLVSFYNNEISEKSEIFDDQFSVERPDGSNFTLKIRSTKLEDSAMYFCASSAGQGAIGYTFGSGTRLTVV.

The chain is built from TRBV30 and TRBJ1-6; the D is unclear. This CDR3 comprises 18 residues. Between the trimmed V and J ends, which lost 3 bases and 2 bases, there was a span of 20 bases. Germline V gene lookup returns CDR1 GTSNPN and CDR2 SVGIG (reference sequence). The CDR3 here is CAWRILSNLGPYNSPLHF. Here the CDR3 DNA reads TGTGCCTGGAGAATCTTATCCAATCTGGGCCCCTATAATTCACCCCTCCACTTT.

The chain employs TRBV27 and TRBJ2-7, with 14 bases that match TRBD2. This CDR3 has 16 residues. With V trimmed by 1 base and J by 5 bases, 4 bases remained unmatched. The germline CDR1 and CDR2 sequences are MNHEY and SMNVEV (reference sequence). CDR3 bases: TGTGCCAGCAGTTTATTGGGGACTAGCGGGAGTCACGAGCAGTACTTC. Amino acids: CASSLLGTSGSHEQYF.

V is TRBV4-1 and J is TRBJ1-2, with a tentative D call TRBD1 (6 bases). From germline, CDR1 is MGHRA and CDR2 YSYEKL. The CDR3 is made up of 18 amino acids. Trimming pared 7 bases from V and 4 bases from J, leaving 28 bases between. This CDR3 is CASTRGAYPGAARYGYTF. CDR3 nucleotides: TGCGCCAGCACCCGGGGGGCATATCCAGGGGCGGCCCGCTATGGCTACACCTTC.